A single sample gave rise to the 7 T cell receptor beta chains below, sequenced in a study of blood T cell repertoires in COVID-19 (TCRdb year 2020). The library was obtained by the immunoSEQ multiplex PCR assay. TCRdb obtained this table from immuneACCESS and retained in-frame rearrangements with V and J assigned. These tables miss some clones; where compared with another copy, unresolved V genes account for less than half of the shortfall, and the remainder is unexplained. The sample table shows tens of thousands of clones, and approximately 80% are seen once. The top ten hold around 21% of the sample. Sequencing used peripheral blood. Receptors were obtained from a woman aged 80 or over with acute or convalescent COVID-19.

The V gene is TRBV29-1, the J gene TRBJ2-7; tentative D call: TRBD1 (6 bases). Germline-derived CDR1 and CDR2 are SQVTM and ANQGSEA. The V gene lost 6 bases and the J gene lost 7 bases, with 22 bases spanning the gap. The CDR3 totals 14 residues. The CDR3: CSVRTGWTEGEQYF. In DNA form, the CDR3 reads TGCAGCGTCCGGACCGGTTGGACAGAGGGAGAGCAGTACTTC.

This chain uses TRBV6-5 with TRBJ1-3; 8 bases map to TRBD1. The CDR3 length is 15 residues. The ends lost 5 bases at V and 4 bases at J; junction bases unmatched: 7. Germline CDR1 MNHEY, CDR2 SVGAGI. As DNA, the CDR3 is TGTGCCAGCAGTCTCTCTAGGACAGGGGGAAACACCATATATTTT. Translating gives CASSLSRTGGNTIYF.

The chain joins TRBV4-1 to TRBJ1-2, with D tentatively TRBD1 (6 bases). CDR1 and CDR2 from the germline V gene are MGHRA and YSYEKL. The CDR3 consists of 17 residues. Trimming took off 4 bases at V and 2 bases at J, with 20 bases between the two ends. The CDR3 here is CASSRLGAGRANYGYTF. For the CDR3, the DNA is TGCGCCAGCAGCCGATTGGGGGCAGGGAGAGCCAACTATGGCTACACCTTC.

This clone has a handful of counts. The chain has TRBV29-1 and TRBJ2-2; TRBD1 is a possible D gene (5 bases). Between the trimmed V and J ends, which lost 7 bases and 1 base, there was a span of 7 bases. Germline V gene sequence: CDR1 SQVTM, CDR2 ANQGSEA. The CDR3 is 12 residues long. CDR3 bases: TGCAGCGGACAGAGGAACACCGGGGAGCTGTTTTTT. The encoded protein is CSGQRNTGELFF.

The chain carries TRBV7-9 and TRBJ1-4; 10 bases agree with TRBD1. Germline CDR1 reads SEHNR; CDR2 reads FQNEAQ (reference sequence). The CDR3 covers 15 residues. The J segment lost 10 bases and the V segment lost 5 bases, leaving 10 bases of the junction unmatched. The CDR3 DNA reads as TGTGCCAGCAGCACGGAGACAGGGGGCGGTGGAAAACTGTTTTTT. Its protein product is CASSTETGGGGKLFF.

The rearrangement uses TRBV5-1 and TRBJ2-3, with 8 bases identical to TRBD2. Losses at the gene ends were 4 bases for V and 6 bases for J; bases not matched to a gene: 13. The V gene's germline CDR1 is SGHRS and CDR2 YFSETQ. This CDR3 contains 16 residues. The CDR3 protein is CASSPRGLEGQDTQYF. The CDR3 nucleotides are TGCGCCAGCAGCCCGCGGGGACTAGAGGGGCAGGATACGCAGTATTTT.

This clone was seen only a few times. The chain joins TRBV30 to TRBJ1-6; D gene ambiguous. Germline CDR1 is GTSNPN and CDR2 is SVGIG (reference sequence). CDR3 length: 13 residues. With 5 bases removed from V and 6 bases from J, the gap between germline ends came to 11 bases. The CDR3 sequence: CAWASGGNSPLHF. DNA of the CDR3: TGTGCCTGGGCCTCCGGAGGTAATTCACCCCTCCACTTT.